Presented here are 25 T cell receptor beta chains from one specimen sequenced in a study of vaccination and CD4 T cells after COVID-19. The Oncomine TCR Beta short-read assay sequenced DNA from cultured CD4+ T cells. TCRdb re-called the PCR reads through MiXCR, storing one row per CDR3 protein. Of roughly 13,000 distinct CDR3 sequences in the sample, roughly 30% were seen once. The antigens for these receptors are not known. Treatment meaning: roughly ten-day PBMC culture with coronavirus spike peptide pools or control peptides (ViraFEST assay). Sequencing used CD4+ T cells from blood, cultured in vitro, obtained after SARS-CoV-2 vaccination. Receptor source: a human donor who had recovered from COVID-19.

The chain carries TRBV6-1 and TRBJ2-1; tentative D call: TRBD1 (5 bases). This CDR3 contains 13 residues. The germline V and J ends were trimmed by 5 bases and 7 bases, with 12 bases remaining between them. CDR1 is MNHNS, CDR2 SASEGT, per germline. Written as DNA, the CDR3 is TGTGCCAGCAGTAGGGGTACGGAGAATGAGCAGTTCTTC. This translates into CASSRGTENEQFF.

The V gene is TRBV11-1, the J gene TRBJ2-1, with 10 nucleotides matching TRBD2. V dropped 3 bases and J dropped 9; count of bases not matched to a gene: 5. Germline V lookup: CDR1 SGHAT, CDR2 FQDESV (reference sequence). The CDR3 runs 14 residues. CDR3 region: CASSFLAGVGEQFF. Written as DNA, the CDR3 is TGTGCCAGCAGCTTCCTAGCGGGAGTTGGTGAGCAGTTCTTC.

This clonotype has more than one count but fewer than ten. The J gene is TRBJ2-3, the V gene TRBV7-9, with D uncertain. Germline CDR1 SEHNR, CDR2 FQNEAQ (reference sequence). Trimming removed 3 bases at V and 3 bases at J, with 10 bases between. CDR3 size: 14 residues. The CDR3 protein is CASSLDGITDTQYF. DNA for the CDR3: TGTGCCAGCAGCTTGGACGGAATAACAGATACGCAGTATTTT.

This CDR3 reads CASSTDRTNEQFF. CDR3 in DNA: TGTGCCAGCTCAACCGACCGGACCAATGAGCAGTTCTTC. The chain links TRBV18 to TRBJ2-1; the D is unclear. Germline CDR1 and CDR2: KGHSH and LQKENI. V dropped 5 bases and J dropped 6 bases, with 11 bases sitting between them. CDR3 length: 13 residues.

The rearrangement joins TRBV12-3 or TRBV12-4 to TRBJ2-7, with no clear D. The CDR3 covers 14 residues. V lost 2 bases and J lost 3, with 11 bases in between. The CDR3 region is CASSLSGFLYEQYF. The CDR3 DNA reads TGTGCCAGCAGTTTATCCGGGTTTCTCTACGAGCAGTACTTC.

The rearrangement uses TRBV20-1 and TRBJ1-4, with no clear D. V was clipped by 7 bases and J by 3 bases, with 15 bases between them. CDR3 size: 14 residues. The germline V gene encodes CDR1 DFQATT and CDR2 SNEGSKA (reference sequence). Here the CDR3 DNA reads TGCAGTGTGTCCGAGGGTAACGCTAATGAAAAACTGTTTTTT. This sequence encodes CSVSEGNANEKLFF.

V gene TRBV18 combines with J gene TRBJ1-6; D call uncertain. CDR1 is KGHSH and CDR2 is LQKENI in the germline V gene. CDR3 length equals 15 residues. V dropped 1 base and J dropped 5 bases, with 9 bases sitting between them. This CDR3 is CASSPRSSDNSPLHF. For the CDR3, the DNA is TGTGCCAGCTCACCACGCTCCAGCGATAATTCACCCCTCCACTTT.

This clonotype was seen a few times. The V gene is TRBV7-2, the J gene TRBJ1-6; D unresolved. This CDR3 spans 12 amino acids. The V end was cut by 4 bases, the J end by 7 bases, with 5 bases between. The germline V gene encodes CDR1 SGHTA and CDR2 FQGNSA. CDR3 DNA sequence: TGTGCCAGCAGCTATAGCAATTCACCCCTCCACTTT. Its protein is CASSYSNSPLHF.

Written as DNA, the CDR3 is TGTGCCAGCAGCTTAGATGGGACACCGTCTGAAAAACTGTTTTTT. It is translated as CASSLDGTPSEKLFF. This sequence joins TRBV7-2 and TRBJ1-4, with D possibly being TRBD1 (6 bases). CDR1 and CDR2 (germline): SGHTA, FQGNSA. There are 15 residues in the CDR3. V lost 1 base and J lost 7, with 13 bases in between.

This chain connects TRBV11-2 to TRBJ1-5, with 9 nucleotides matching TRBD1. Germline V CDR1 and CDR2: SGHAT, FQNNGV. CDR3 length: 17 amino acids. Trimming cost V 1 base and J 1 base; bases outside gene matches: 5. For the CDR3, the DNA is TGTGCCAGCAGCTTAGTTGGGACAGGGAACAGCAATCAGCCCCAGCATTTT. It yields the protein CASSLVGTGNSNQPQHF.

This clonotype was detected a few times. The chain carries TRBV7-8 and TRBJ2-3; D is unresolved. The CDR3 runs to 14 residues. Trimming took off 0 bases at V and 2 bases at J, with 6 bases between the two ends. The germline V gene encodes CDR1 SGHVS and CDR2 FQNEAQ. CDR3 residues: CASSLAWATDTQYF. The CDR3 bases are TGTGCCAGCAGCTTAGCATGGGCCACAGATACGCAGTATTTT.

J is TRBJ2-7 and V is TRBV11-2; 7 bases are a match to TRBD1. The germline V gene has CDR1 SGHAT and CDR2 FQNNGV. This CDR3 comprises 16 residues. The junction had 11 bases not matched to a gene; V was cut back by 4 bases and J by 2 bases. The CDR3 spells CASSSYRGADPYEQYF. CDR3 nucleotides: TGTGCCAGCAGCTCCTACAGGGGAGCGGACCCCTACGAGCAGTACTTC. Full variable domain (outside the CDR3, taken from reference TRBV11-2 and TRBJ2-7): EAGVAQSPRYKIIEKRQSVAFWCNPISGHATLYWYQQILGQGPKLLIQFQNNGVVDDSQLPKDRFSAERLKGVDSTLKIQPAKLEDSAVYLCASSSYRGADPYEQYFGPGTRLTVT.

This clonotype came up a few times. CDR3 in amino acids: CASSVGQGVFQETQYF. The CDR3, as DNA: TGTGCCAGTAGTGTTGGACAGGGGGTTTTTCAAGAGACCCAGTACTTC. The rearrangement uses TRBV19 and TRBJ2-5; the match to TRBD1 covers 10 bases. J was trimmed by 2 bases and V by 5 bases; bases with no gene match: 8. Germline V gene sequence: CDR1 LNHDA, CDR2 SQIVND (reference sequence). CDR3 length: 16 amino acids.

This clonotype is medium-sized in the sample. V and J are TRBV24-1 and TRBJ2-1; 7 nucleotides align to TRBD2. This CDR3 contains 15 residues. Germline values: CDR1 KGHDR, CDR2 SFDVKD. After removal of 5 bases from V and 4 bases from J, the junction contained 7 bases not matched to a gene. The CDR3 DNA reads TGTGCCACCAGTGGAGGGAGGGCCTTTTACAATGAGCAGTTCTTC. Protein sequence: CATSGGRAFYNEQFF.

The chain employs TRBV28 and TRBJ1-2, with a weak D call TRBD1 (6 bases). The CDR3 extends over 14 amino acids. Germline CDR1 is MDHEN and CDR2 is SYDVKM. The ends were cut back, 2 bases at V and 4 bases at J, with 11 bases in the middle. Written as DNA, the CDR3 is TGTGCCAGCAGTTTAGGGGGGCCGCCCTATGGCTACACCTTC. It specifies CASSLGGPPYGYTF.

This clonotype appeared a few times. The rearrangement uses TRBV7-9 and TRBJ2-7; D possibly corresponds to TRBD1 (5 bases). Per germline, CDR1 SEHNR and CDR2 FQNEAQ (reference sequence). Trimming took 0 bases from V and 1 from J, leaving 10 bases between them. The CDR3 covers 15 residues. CDR3 bases: TGTGCCAGCAGCTTAGCCAGGGCGGCGTCCTACGAGCAGTACTTC. It translates to CASSLARAASYEQYF.

The chain is built from TRBV5-4 and TRBJ1-3, with D hard to call. Germline loops: CDR1 SGHNT, CDR2 YYREEE (reference sequence). This CDR3 is built from 13 residues. V was pared by 5 bases and J by 3 bases, with 9 bases between. This CDR3 reads CASRSANGNTIYF. The CDR3 DNA reads as TGTGCCAGCAGGTCGGCAAATGGAAACACCATATATTTT.

On this clonotype: A much larger clone lies a single base off, so this may be a read error. The rearrangement uses TRBV20-1 and TRBJ1-5; the D gene is possibly TRBD1 (5 bases). V was trimmed by 3 bases and J by 5 bases, leaving 14 bases between them. The CDR3 runs to 14 residues. Per germline, CDR1 DFQATT and CDR2 SNEGSKA (reference sequence). CDR3 sequence reads: CSASSCLGDQPQHF. The CDR3 DNA sequence: TGCAGTGCTAGTTCGTGCCTGGGGGATCAGCCCCAGCATTTT.

The chain recombines TRBV6-5 with TRBJ1-6, with D hard to call. The V end was cut by 4 bases, the J end by 3 bases, with 10 bases between. The germline gives CDR1 MNHEY, CDR2 SVGAGI. This CDR3 is built from 15 residues. CDR3 residues: CASSSSGYYNSPLHF. The DNA for the CDR3 is TGTGCCAGCAGTTCCTCCGGTTACTATAATTCACCCCTCCACTTT.

The chain recombines TRBV20-1 with TRBJ2-3; TRBD2 matches at 14 bases. This CDR3 comprises 17 residues. The trim removed 1 base at V and 5 bases at J, leaving 8 bases unmatched. Germline-derived CDR1 and CDR2 are DFQATT and SNEGSKA (reference sequence). The CDR3 nucleotides read TGCAGTGCTAGAGTCCCGGGACTAGCGGGAGAAAGAGATACGCAGTATTTT. This sequence encodes CSARVPGLAGERDTQYF.

The J gene is TRBJ2-1, the V gene TRBV7-9; 8 positions match TRBD2. The CDR3 is made up of 14 amino acids. The J segment lost 5 bases and the V segment lost 7 bases, leaving 7 bases of the junction unmatched. The germline CDR1 and CDR2 sequences are SEHNR and FQNEAQ (reference sequence). The chain's CDR3 is CASKAGVRDNEQFF. Here the CDR3 DNA reads TGTGCCAGCAAAGCGGGAGTGAGGGACAATGAGCAGTTCTTC.

The J gene is TRBJ1-5, the V gene TRBV19; D is unclear. V shed 7 bases and J shed 5 bases, with 12 bases lying between them. The germline CDR1 and CDR2 sequences are LNHDA and SQIVND (reference sequence). This CDR3 spans 13 amino acids. Here the CDR3 reads CASKNQLDQPQHF. In DNA form, the CDR3 reads TGTGCCAGTAAAAATCAGCTTGATCAGCCCCAGCATTTT.

This chain joins TRBV5-6 and TRBJ2-1; no definite D call. The CDR3 has 13 residues. Germline V gives CDR1 SGHDT, CDR2 YYEEEE. V was cut by 2 bases and J by 3 bases, with 6 bases left in between. Written as DNA, the CDR3 is TGTGCCAGCAGCTTAAGGGTCTACAATGAGCAGTTCTTC. Translated: CASSLRVYNEQFF.

This clonotype was seen a few times. The CDR3 sequence is CASSLNGYRNQPQHF. The DNA of the CDR3 is TGTGCCAGCAGTTTAAATGGGTACAGGAATCAGCCCCAGCATTTT. V usage is TRBV27 and J usage is TRBJ1-5; a weak D match, TRBD1 (5 bases). The CDR3 has 15 amino acids. Trimming shortened V by 2 bases and J by 4 bases, and 12 bases separated the two germline ends. Germline-derived CDR1 and CDR2 are MNHEY and SMNVEV (reference sequence).

J is TRBJ1-2 and V is TRBV20-1; the D gene is possibly TRBD1 (5 bases). V lost 0 bases and J lost 2, with 7 bases in between. The germline V gene has CDR1 DFQATT and CDR2 SNEGSKA (reference sequence). The CDR3 contains 13 residues. The CDR3 DNA reads TGCAGTGCTAGAGACAGGGAGAACTATGGCTACACCTTC. It is translated as CSARDRENYGYTF.